Each of the 14 T cell receptor beta chains below was sequenced from the same sample in a study of cytomegalovirus exposure and HLA in healthy donors. The assay was immunoSEQ multiplex PCR, and TCRdb's table has in-frame clones only and misses some. The data contain tens of thousands of clones, approximately 93% of them singletons. Sequenced: PBMCs. The source is a man aged 18 to 35 in good health and CMV-seropositive.

This rearrangement joins TRBV19 to TRBJ1-2, with D perhaps TRBD1 (6 bases). V lost 3 bases, J lost 5 bases, and 13 bases lay in between. The CDR3 runs 14 residues. Germline CDR1 LNHDA, CDR2 SQIVND (reference sequence). The CDR3 sequence is CASSMRAGVYGYTF. The CDR3 DNA reads TGTGCCAGTAGTATGCGGGCAGGGGTATATGGCTACACCTTC.

The table lists this clone with a count of one. The chain combines TRBV6-5 with TRBJ1-2, with TRBD1 as a possible D gene (5 bases). Germline CDR1 is MNHEY and CDR2 is SVGAGI. This CDR3 region has 13 residues. V lost 2 bases to trimming and J lost 4 bases, with 8 bases between them. CDR3 sequence: CASSYGGSYGYTF. As DNA, the CDR3 is TGTGCCAGCAGTTACGGGGGGAGCTATGGCTACACCTTC.

This sequence joins TRBV9 and TRBJ2-3, with TRBD1 matching over 10 bases. The V segment lost 5 bases and the J segment 1 base; nucleotides outside the gene matches: 7. Germline-derived CDR1 and CDR2 are SGDLS and YYNGEE. The CDR3 contains 16 residues. DNA for the CDR3: TGTGCCAGCAGTACGACAGGGGGCAGCGGCACAGATACGCAGTATTTT. This gives the protein CASSTTGGSGTDTQYF.

This clone showed up just once. J is TRBJ1-4 and V is TRBV2; D may be TRBD1 (5 bases). The CDR3 is 15 residues long. CDR1 is SNHLY, CDR2 FYNNEI, per germline. Between the trimmed V and J ends, which lost 4 bases and 0 bases, there was a span of 9 bases. The CDR3: CASSGTLATNEKLFF. In DNA form, the CDR3 reads TGTGCCAGCAGTGGGACACTTGCAACTAATGAAAAACTGTTTTTT.

The J gene is TRBJ2-3, the V gene TRBV4-1; D is uncertain. From germline, CDR1 is MGHRA and CDR2 YSYEKL. With 1 base removed from V and 8 bases from J, the gap between germline ends came to 13 bases. The length of the CDR3 is 14 residues. This CDR3 reads CASSQAQSTGTQYF. CDR3 nucleotide sequence: TGCGCCAGCAGCCAAGCTCAGAGTACGGGTACGCAGTATTTT.

This chain links TRBV18 with TRBJ2-1; D not resolved. The CDR3 extends over 14 amino acids. Germline V lookup: CDR1 KGHSH, CDR2 LQKENI. V lost 2 bases and J lost 0, with 5 bases in between. The CDR3 is CASSPSRSYNEQFF. Here the CDR3 DNA reads TGTGCCAGCTCACCATCCCGCTCCTACAATGAGCAGTTCTTC.

The chain combines TRBV10-1 with TRBJ2-3, with TRBD2 matching 12 bases. In germline, CDR1 is WNHNN, CDR2 SYGVQD (reference sequence). The CDR3 has 16 amino acids. The V segment lost 6 bases and the J segment 6 bases; nucleotides outside the gene matches: 10. CDR3 protein: CASSEALAGGTDTQYF. CDR3 DNA: TGCGCCAGCAGCGAAGCTCTAGCGGGAGGGACTGATACGCAGTATTTT.

The CDR3, as DNA: TGTGCCAGTAGTCACACGGACAATCCGGACAATGAGCAGTTCTTC. Translating gives CASSHTDNPDNEQFF. The chain is built from TRBV19 and TRBJ2-1; possible D gene TRBD1, 5 bases. This CDR3 comprises 15 residues. The V gene's germline CDR1 is LNHDA and CDR2 SQIVND (reference sequence). The ends were cut back, 5 bases at V and 5 bases at J, with 16 bases in the middle.

The chain has TRBV27 and TRBJ1-2; TRBD1 aligns across 11 bases. The junction had 9 bases not matched to a gene; V was cut back by 1 base and J by 8 bases. Germline CDR1 MNHEY, CDR2 SMNVEV (reference sequence). The CDR3 is 16 residues long. The CDR3 DNA is TGTGCCAGCAGTTTATTTGGGACAGGGGGTTTAGGGGGCTACACCTTC. This translates into CASSLFGTGGLGGYTF.

This chain uses TRBV28 with TRBJ2-5, with a weak D call TRBD2 (5 bases). V was pared by 5 bases and J by 1 base, with 14 bases between. The CDR3 extends over 15 amino acids. Germline V gene sequence: CDR1 MDHEN, CDR2 SYDVKM. The CDR3 DNA sequence: TGTGCCAGCAGTGGAGGTAGCGCAATCCAAGAGACCCAGTACTTC. Protein product: CASSGGSAIQETQYF.

The CDR3 protein is CASDSPSGANVLTF. In nucleotides, the CDR3 is TGTGCCAGTGACAGCCCCTCTGGGGCCAACGTCCTGACTTTC. The chain is built from TRBV28 and TRBJ2-6; possible D gene TRBD1, 5 bases. V was clipped by 9 bases and J by 0 bases, with 9 bases between them. The CDR3 is 14 amino acids. Germline CDR1 and CDR2: MDHEN and SYDVKM.

The rearrangement joins TRBV5-1 to TRBJ2-1, with 13 bases that match TRBD2. Germline CDR1 SGHRS, CDR2 YFSETQ. The length of the CDR3 is 19 residues. Losses at the gene ends were 4 bases for V and 6 bases for J; bases not matched to a gene: 16. DNA for the CDR3: TGCGCCAGCAGCCCCTCCCCGTGGACTAGCGGGAGACAAACCAATGAGCAGTTCTTC. Translated, it gives CASSPSPWTSGRQTNEQFF.

The J gene is TRBJ2-2, the V gene TRBV7-3; D gene unclear. The V end lost 2 bases, the J end lost 14 bases, and 12 bases lay between the germline ends. In germline, CDR1 is SGHTA, CDR2 FQGTGA. The CDR3 runs 12 residues. This CDR3 reads CASSLGPNSLFF. The CDR3 DNA is TGTGCCAGCAGCTTAGGTCCTAATTCTCTGTTTTTT.

This chain joins TRBV5-4 and TRBJ1-4; 10 nucleotides line up with TRBD1. Germline lookup yields CDR1 SGHNT and CDR2 YYREEE (reference sequence). This CDR3 contains 15 residues. V lost 4 bases and J lost 7; bases outside the gene matches: 7. CDR3 protein: CASSAPDRGFEKLFF. Written as DNA, the CDR3 is TGTGCCAGCAGCGCCCCGGACAGGGGGTTTGAAAAACTGTTTTTT.